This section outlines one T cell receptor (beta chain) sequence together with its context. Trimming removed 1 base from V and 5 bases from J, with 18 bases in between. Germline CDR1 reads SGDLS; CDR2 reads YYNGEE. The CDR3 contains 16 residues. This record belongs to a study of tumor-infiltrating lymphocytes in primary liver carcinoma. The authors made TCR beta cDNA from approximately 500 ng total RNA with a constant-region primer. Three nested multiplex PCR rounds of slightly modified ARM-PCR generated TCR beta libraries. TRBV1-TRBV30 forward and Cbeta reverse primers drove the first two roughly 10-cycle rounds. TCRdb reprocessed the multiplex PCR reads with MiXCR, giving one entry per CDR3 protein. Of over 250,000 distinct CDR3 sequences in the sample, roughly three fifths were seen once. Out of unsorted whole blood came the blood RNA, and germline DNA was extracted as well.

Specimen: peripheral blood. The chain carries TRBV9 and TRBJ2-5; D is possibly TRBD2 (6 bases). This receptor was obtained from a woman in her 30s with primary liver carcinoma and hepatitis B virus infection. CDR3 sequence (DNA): TGTGCCAGCAGCGTACGTGGAACGGGGGTCCGGGAGACCCAGTACTTC. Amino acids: CASSVRGTGVRETQYF.